This T cell receptor (beta chain) originates from a study of blood T cell repertoires in COVID-19. Across the study: Donors in the United States, Italy and Spain gave samples during acute or convalescent COVID-19. Nucleic acid was either cDNA or gDNA, and it came from T cells, B-cell-depleted T cells, or PBMCs.

This clone was found a few times. The protocol was immunoSEQ multiplex PCR, while the TCRdb copy is restricted to in-frame clones and leaves out a portion. The data show approximately 59,000 clones, around 81% seen once. Germline values: CDR1 MDHEN, CDR2 SYDVKM. CDR3 length: 15 residues. Trimming took 7 bases from V and 8 from J, leaving 23 bases between them. The sequence was obtained from a woman aged 80 or over with acute or convalescent COVID-19. Sequences were obtained from peripheral blood. The chain recombines TRBV28 with TRBJ1-2, with a weak D call TRBD1 (6 bases). CDR3 region: CASTKDRTQRRGYTF. The CDR3 DNA sequence: TGTGCCAGCACCAAAGACAGGACACAACGTCGGGGCTACACCTTC.